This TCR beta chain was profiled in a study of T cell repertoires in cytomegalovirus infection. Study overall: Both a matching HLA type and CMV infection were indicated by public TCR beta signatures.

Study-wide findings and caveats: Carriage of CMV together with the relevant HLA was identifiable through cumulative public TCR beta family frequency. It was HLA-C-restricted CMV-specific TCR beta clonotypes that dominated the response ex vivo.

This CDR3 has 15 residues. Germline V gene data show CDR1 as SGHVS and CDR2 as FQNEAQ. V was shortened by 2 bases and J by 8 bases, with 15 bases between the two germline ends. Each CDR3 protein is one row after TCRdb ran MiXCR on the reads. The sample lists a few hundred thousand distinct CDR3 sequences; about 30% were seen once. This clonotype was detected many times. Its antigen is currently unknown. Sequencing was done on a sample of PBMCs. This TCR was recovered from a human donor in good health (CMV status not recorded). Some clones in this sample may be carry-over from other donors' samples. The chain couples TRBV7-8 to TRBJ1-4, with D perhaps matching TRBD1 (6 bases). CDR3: CASSLTRGAREKLFF. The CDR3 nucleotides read TGTGCCAGCAGCTTAACGCGGGGGGCGCGGGAAAAACTGTTTTTT.